This T cell receptor beta chain was recovered during a study of CD8 T cells in ankylosing spondylitis. By quantitative 5'-RACE with molecular barcodes, the TCR beta libraries were made. Via MiXCR, TCRdb re-called the 5' RACE reads, giving one row per CDR3 protein. The repertoire includes 470,000 or so distinct CDR3 sequences, roughly 25% of them detected once, and about 0.89% sits in the top ten. This clonotype was detected only a few times. The antigen remains undetermined. Unmatched junction bases numbered 5, after V lost 5 bases and J lost 2 bases. Germline V gene sequence: CDR1 MGHDK, CDR2 SYGVNS. The CDR3 is 14 amino acids. Study observations and caveats: Clones linked to disease were reported to show significant enrichment in matched ankylosing spondylitis synovial fluid. Some motif variants had been reported before (in reactive arthritis synovial fluid and blood). What appeared characteristic of ankylosing spondylitis blood was a TCR beta motif of eight highly homologous variants. Relatively scarce in peripheral blood, disease-linked clones were CD8+.

The TCR was taken from a male donor with ankylosing spondylitis. This chain connects TRBV25-1 to TRBJ2-7; 8 bases map to TRBD2. Sequencing was performed on blood, either unsorted or a sorted T cell fraction (not recorded which). This CDR3 is CASSRPGLAYEQYF. The CDR3 coding sequence is TGTGCCAGCAGTAGACCGGGACTAGCCTACGAGCAGTACTTC.